Shown below are 17 T cell receptor beta chains from a single sample sequenced in a study of a mutant IDH1 vaccine in newly diagnosed glioma. TCRdb's copy holds only in-frame clones and misses some; the assay was immunoSEQ multiplex PCR. Among 55,000 or so clones listed, 80% were seen once. Which antigens these TCRs recognize remains unknown. Time point noted: week 23, last vaccination. Each vaccine dose was 300 ug of mutant IDH1 20-mer peptide, with topical imiquimod. This specimen was PBMCs, taken from a glioma patient whose treatment included an IDH1 peptide vaccine. All receptors derive from a man aged 40-49 years with glioma.

This chain connects TRBV7-9 to TRBJ1-4; a possible D gene is TRBD1 (5 bases). Germline loops: CDR1 SEHNR, CDR2 FQNEAQ (reference sequence). Trimming shortened V by 5 bases and J by 6 bases, and 16 bases separated the two germline ends. The CDR3 is 15 amino acids. The CDR3 loop reads CASSPMGRKDEKLFF. CDR3 nucleotides: TGTGCCAGCAGCCCAATGGGGCGGAAGGATGAAAAACTGTTTTTT.

The V call is TRBV7-9, the J call TRBJ2-7; perhaps TRBD1 as D (6 bases). The ends were cut back, 4 bases at V and 4 bases at J, with 20 bases in the middle. Germline CDR1 reads SEHNR; CDR2 reads FQNEAQ (reference sequence). The CDR3 loop spans 16 amino acids. Here the CDR3 reads CASSSRLGGGEYEQYF. CDR3 sequence (DNA): TGTGCCAGCAGCTCGAGGTTAGGGGGTGGCGAGTACGAGCAGTACTTC.

This clone was seen a single time. A read error may account for a junction end that differs from germline. The V and J genes are TRBV7-7 and TRBJ2-2; D unresolved. Germline CDR1 is SSHAT and CDR2 is FNYEAQ (reference sequence). The CDR3 sequence is 14 residues long. The chain's CDR3 is CASSQTTSTGELFF. As DNA, the CDR3 is TGTGCTAGCAGCCAGACAACGAGCACCGGGGAGCTGTTTTTT.

This rearrangement joins TRBV4-1 to TRBJ1-1; 8 bases align to TRBD1. Germline assignment: CDR1 MGHRA and CDR2 YSYEKL. Trimming took 3 bases from V and 5 from J; bases not matched to a gene: 2. This CDR3 region has 13 residues. This CDR3 is CASSQTGATEAFF. CDR3 coding DNA: TGCGCCAGCAGCCAGACAGGGGCGACTGAAGCTTTCTTT.

The J gene is TRBJ2-7, the V gene TRBV18; D is ambiguous. Trimming shortened V by 5 bases and J by 0 bases, and 8 bases separated the two germline ends. The CDR3 spans 13 residues. Germline CDR1 is KGHSH and CDR2 is LQKENI. The CDR3 loop is CASSSASSYEQYF. Written as DNA, the CDR3 is TGTGCCAGCTCATCCGCCTCCTCCTACGAGCAGTACTTC.

The J gene is TRBJ1-1, the V gene TRBV20-1; no definite D call. This CDR3 region has 11 residues. Trimming took off 3 bases at V and 3 bases at J, with 5 bases between the two ends. The germline gives CDR1 DFQATT, CDR2 SNEGSKA (reference sequence). DNA of the CDR3: TGCAGTGCTAGGGGCCACACTGAAGCTTTCTTT. This gives the protein CSARGHTEAFF.

The chain is built from TRBV30 and TRBJ2-7, with 8 bases identical to TRBD1. Trimming took 1 base from V and 3 from J; bases not matched to a gene: 5. This CDR3 spans 14 amino acids. Germline CDR1 reads GTSNPN; CDR2 reads SVGIG (reference sequence). The DNA of the CDR3 is TGTGCCTGGAGTGGAGACAGGGGACTCTACGAGCAGTACTTC. This gives the protein CAWSGDRGLYEQYF. Using reference TRBV30 and TRBJ2-7 for the parts outside the CDR3, the full variable domain is SQTIHQWPATLVQPVGSPLSLECTVEGTSNPNLYWYRQAAGRGLQLLFYSVGIGQISSEVPQNLSASRPQDRQFILSSKKLLLSDSGFYLCAWSGDRGLYEQYFGPGTRLTVT.

This rearrangement joins TRBV2 to TRBJ1-2; D ambiguous. The length of the CDR3 is 14 residues. V shed 7 bases and J shed 5 bases, with 17 bases lying between them. Germline-derived CDR1 and CDR2 are SNHLY and FYNNEI. DNA of the CDR3: TGTGCCAGCACCCTCCAGCTCATGGGGTATGGCTACACCTTC. Translation: CASTLQLMGYGYTF. The full variable domain, in which reference TRBV2 and TRBJ1-2 provide the parts outside the CDR3, is EPEVTQTPSHQVTQMGQEVILRCVPISNHLYFYWYRQILGQKVEFLVSFYNNEISEKSEIFDDQFSVERPDGSNFTLKIRSTKLEDSAMYFCASTLQLMGYGYTFGSGTRLTVV.

The V and J genes are TRBV7-9 and TRBJ2-7, with TRBD1 identical over 7 bases. The germline CDR1 and CDR2 sequences are SEHNR and FQNEAQ (reference sequence). Trimming at V came to 5 bases and at J to 2 bases, leaving 6 bases not matched to a gene. This CDR3 is built from 14 residues. The CDR3, as DNA: TGTGCCAGCAGCCCAGGGGACAGCACCTACGAGCAGTACTTC. Residues: CASSPGDSTYEQYF.

V gene TRBV2 combines with J gene TRBJ1-2; the match to TRBD1 covers 9 bases. Looked up from germline, CDR1 is SNHLY and CDR2 is FYNNEI. V lost 4 bases to trimming and J lost 13 bases; unmatched junction nucleotides: 7. The CDR3 length is 12 residues. The CDR3 DNA reads TGTGCCAGCAGTGTCCGACAGGGGGGGAGCACCTTC. Amino acids: CASSVRQGGSTF.

The chain couples TRBV6-1 to TRBJ2-6; D ambiguous. The germline V and J ends were trimmed by 4 bases and 0 bases, with 4 bases remaining between them. CDR1 and CDR2 (germline): MNHNS, SASEGT. CDR3 length equals 14 residues. CDR3 in DNA: TGTGCCAGCAGTGGACCCTCTGGGGCCAACGTCCTGACTTTC. Protein: CASSGPSGANVLTF.

A few counts support this clone. The chain carries TRBV18 and TRBJ1-2; D is possibly TRBD1 (6 bases). The V gene lost 5 bases and the J gene lost 5 bases, with 15 bases spanning the gap. The CDR3 spans 14 residues. Germline-derived CDR1 and CDR2 are KGHSH and LQKENI. CDR3 loop: CASSEVRGRYGYTF. CDR3 bases: TGTGCCAGCTCAGAAGTCAGGGGACGATATGGCTACACCTTC.

This clone has a handful of counts. V is TRBV7-2 and J is TRBJ1-5, with D perhaps TRBD1 (5 bases). Germline loops: CDR1 SGHTA, CDR2 FQGNSA. CDR3 length: 13 residues. V was shortened by 3 bases and J by 2 bases, with 5 bases between the two germline ends. The chain's CDR3 is CASSFRGNQPQHF. CDR3 coding DNA: TGTGCCAGCAGCTTCAGGGGCAATCAGCCCCAGCATTTT.

J is TRBJ1-2 and V is TRBV4-1; D gene unclear. CDR1 MGHRA and CDR2 YSYEKL come from the germline V gene. V dropped 3 bases and J dropped 5 bases, with 13 bases sitting between them. The length of the CDR3 is 14 residues. The CDR3 protein is CASSQKGSLYGYTF. For the CDR3, the DNA is TGCGCCAGCAGCCAGAAGGGAAGCCTTTATGGCTACACCTTC.

The chain couples TRBV18 to TRBJ1-1, with a weak D call TRBD1 (6 bases). Germline CDR1 KGHSH, CDR2 LQKENI. Trimming took off 3 bases at V and 1 base at J, with 9 bases between the two ends. The CDR3 extends over 14 amino acids. CDR3 residues: CASSPRQENTEAFF. As DNA, the CDR3 is TGTGCCAGCTCACCTCGACAGGAGAACACTGAAGCTTTCTTT. The full variable domain, rest sourced from reference TRBV18 and TRBJ1-1, is NAGVMQNPRHLVRRRGQEARLRCSPMKGHSHVYWYRQLPEEGLKFMVYLQKENIIDESGMPKERFSAEFPKEGPSILRIQQVVRGDSAAYFCASSPRQENTEAFFGQGTRLTVV.

V usage is TRBV2 and J usage is TRBJ2-2; no clear D gene. CDR1 is SNHLY and CDR2 is FYNNEI in the germline V gene. The CDR3 contains 13 residues. V shed 1 base and J shed 8 bases, with 8 bases lying between them. The CDR3 reads CASSEVAPGELFF. CDR3 in DNA: TGTGCCAGCAGTGAAGTAGCCCCAGGGGAGCTGTTTTTT.

This clone was seen a few times. The chain has TRBV19 and TRBJ1-5, with TRBD1 matching over 7 bases. J gave up 1 base and V 7 bases, and 10 bases lay outside the gene matches. The CDR3 contains 16 residues. From germline, CDR1 is LNHDA and CDR2 SQIVND (reference sequence). Here the CDR3 reads CASTNRQGVSNQPQHF. The DNA for the CDR3 is TGTGCCAGTACCAACCGACAGGGAGTGAGCAATCAGCCCCAGCATTTT.